The 26 T cell receptor beta chains below all came from one sample that was sequenced in a study of blood T cell repertoires in COVID-19. Some clones are missing from TCRdb's copy, which holds only in-frame ones; the method was immunoSEQ multiplex PCR. The table records some 300,000 clones, more than 75% of them present only once. The sample consisted of PBMCs or T cells enriched from blood (not recorded which). The receptors were sampled from a woman in her fifties or sixties in a cohort exposed to, infected with or recovered from COVID-19 (not recorded which).

This clone was detected a few times. V and J are TRBV19 and TRBJ2-7; D uncertain. Germline-derived CDR1 and CDR2 are LNHDA and SQIVND (reference sequence). The V and J ends lost 9 bases and 0 bases respectively, with 9 bases between them. This CDR3 is built from 12 residues. CDR3 bases: TGTGCCAGCCGCAGCGTCTCCTACGAGCAGTACTTC. Residues: CASRSVSYEQYF. The full variable domain, its missing parts supplied by reference TRBV19 and TRBJ2-7, is DGGITQSPKYLFRKEGQNVTLSCEQNLNHDAMYWYRQDPGQGLRLIYYSQIVNDFQKGDIAEGYSVSREKKESFPLTVTSAQKNPTAFYLCASRSVSYEQYFGPGTRLTVT.

V is TRBV28 and J is TRBJ2-1; 13 bases are a match to TRBD2. This CDR3 has 17 amino acids. Trimming at V came to 6 bases and at J to 7 bases, leaving 12 bases not matched to a gene. CDR1 is MDHEN and CDR2 is SYDVKM in the germline V gene. The DNA for the CDR3 is TGTGCCAGCAGATTGCGGACTAGCGGGAGTTTTAGGAATGAGCAGTTCTTC. Translation: CASRLRTSGSFRNEQFF.

Only one count was recorded for this clone. This chain links TRBV18 with TRBJ2-7; TRBD1 matches at 8 bases. The CDR3 consists of 14 residues. CDR1 is KGHSH, CDR2 LQKENI, per germline. Unmatched junction bases numbered 4, after V lost 6 bases and J lost 0 bases. CDR3 amino acids: CASSQGQASYEQYF. CDR3 sequence (DNA): TGTGCCAGCTCCCAGGGACAGGCCTCCTACGAGCAGTACTTC.

The V gene is TRBV29-1, the J gene TRBJ2-2; D might be TRBD2 (6 bases). V was pared by 7 bases and J by 5 bases, with 17 bases between. The CDR3 contains 14 residues. CDR1 and CDR2 from the germline V gene are SQVTM and ANQGSEA. The CDR3 region has the DNA TGCAGCGCTACACGGAGGGTCGAAACCGGGGAGCTGTTTTTT. Encoded protein: CSATRRVETGELFF.

The J gene is TRBJ2-7, the V gene TRBV6-2 or TRBV6-3, with a possible D match to TRBD2 (6 bases). V was trimmed by 5 bases and J by 6 bases, leaving 14 bases between them. The CDR3 is made up of 13 amino acids. From germline, CDR1 is MNHEY and CDR2 SVGEGT. Here the CDR3 reads CASSHGTRVEQYF. In DNA form, the CDR3 reads TGTGCCAGCAGTCACGGGACTCGGGTCGAGCAGTACTTC.

The chain is built from TRBV6-1 and TRBJ2-1; D remains ambiguous. The CDR3 spans 14 residues. CDR1 is MNHNS, CDR2 SASEGT, per germline. V shed 2 bases and J shed 6 bases, with 11 bases lying between them. The CDR3 nucleotides read TGTGCCAGCAGTGAAAGTCTAGGCGGCAATGAGCAGTTCTTC. It is translated as CASSESLGGNEQFF.

This sequence joins TRBV5-4 and TRBJ2-7, with 13 positions matching TRBD2. Trimming removed 0 bases from V and 5 bases from J; junction bases left unmatched: 2. CDR3 length: 15 amino acids. Germline-derived CDR1 and CDR2 are SGHNT and YYREEE (reference sequence). This CDR3 reads CASSLGTSGRDEQYF. The CDR3 nucleotides read TGTGCCAGCAGCTTGGGGACTAGCGGGAGAGACGAGCAGTACTTC.

This clone was seen just once. This chain joins TRBV10-2 and TRBJ2-3, with 7 bases fitting TRBD1. This CDR3 has 16 amino acids. V lost 7 bases and J lost 3; bases outside the gene matches: 13. Germline CDR1 WSHSY, CDR2 SAAADI. CDR3 DNA sequence: TGCGCCAGCATCCTGGGAAGGGGGCTAGGGACAGATACGCAGTATTTT. Its protein product is CASILGRGLGTDTQYF.

The chain links TRBV4-2 to TRBJ2-1, with TRBD2 identical over 9 bases. V was clipped by 0 bases and J by 0 bases; unmatched bases: 9. CDR1 and CDR2 (germline): LGHNA, YNFKEQ. This CDR3 is built from 19 residues. In DNA form, the CDR3 reads TGTGCCAGCAGCCAAGATTATAGCGGGAGTACCCACTCCTACAATGAGCAGTTCTTC. It translates to CASSQDYSGSTHSYNEQFF.

A single count supports this clone. J is TRBJ2-7 and V is TRBV10-1; the match to TRBD1 covers 10 bases. The CDR3 contains 14 residues. Germline V gene sequence: CDR1 WNHNN, CDR2 SYGVQD (reference sequence). Losses at the gene ends were 4 bases for V and 5 bases for J; bases not matched to a gene: 5. The CDR3 sequence is CASSGGQGSDEQYF. CDR3 in DNA: TGCGCCAGCAGTGGGGGACAGGGGAGTGACGAGCAGTACTTC.

This clone came up once. V and J are TRBV5-1 and TRBJ1-1; the D gene is possibly TRBD1 (6 bases). The CDR3 consists of 13 residues. The V gene lost 0 bases and the J gene lost 8 bases, with 11 bases spanning the gap. Germline CDR1 and CDR2: SGHRS and YFSETQ. The CDR3 loop reads CASSLVSTGEAFF. CDR3 bases: TGCGCCAGCAGCTTGGTATCGACAGGCGAAGCTTTCTTT.

The J gene is TRBJ2-1, the V gene TRBV24-1, with TRBD2 matching over 14 bases. From germline, CDR1 is KGHDR and CDR2 SFDVKD. V lost 4 bases, J lost 8 bases, and 6 bases stayed unmatched. This CDR3 region has 16 residues. Here the CDR3 reads CATSDPTSGRAYEQFF. CDR3 nucleotides: TGTGCCACCAGTGACCCGACTAGCGGGAGGGCCTATGAGCAGTTCTTC.

The chain recombines TRBV10-2 with TRBJ2-7; 9 bases fit TRBD2. Unmatched junction bases numbered 10, after V lost 6 bases and J lost 10 bases. Germline CDR1 and CDR2: WSHSY and SAAADI. The CDR3 is 13 amino acids. CDR3 DNA sequence: TGCGCCAGCAGGGCGGGACTAGCCGAAAGACAGTACTTC. Protein product: CASRAGLAERQYF.

V and J are TRBV6-5 and TRBJ2-7; 7 nucleotides match TRBD1. J was trimmed by 2 bases and V by 10 bases; bases with no gene match: 8. This CDR3 has 13 residues. Germline loops: CDR1 MNHEY, CDR2 SVGAGI. CDR3 amino acids: CANLEGTAYEQYF. As DNA, the CDR3 is TGTGCCAACCTGGAAGGGACAGCCTACGAGCAGTACTTC.

V and J are TRBV28 and TRBJ1-5, with TRBD1 as a possible D gene (6 bases). This CDR3 region has 15 residues. In germline, CDR1 is MDHEN, CDR2 SYDVKM. V gave up 2 bases and J gave up 1 base, with 9 bases separating them. CDR3 loop: CASSLTGFSNQPQHF. CDR3 nucleotide sequence: TGTGCCAGCAGTTTAACAGGGTTCAGCAATCAGCCCCAGCATTTT. Using reference TRBV28 and TRBJ1-5 for the parts outside the CDR3, the full variable domain is DVKVTQSSRYLVKRTGEKVFLECVQDMDHENMFWYRQDPGLGLRLIYFSYDVKMKEKGDIPEGYSVSREKKERFSLILESASTNQTSMYLCASSLTGFSNQPQHFGDGTRLSIL.

The chain recombines TRBV5-6 with TRBJ1-6, with a tentative D call TRBD1 (6 bases). Deletions cut 0 bases from V and 8 bases from J, with 9 bases between. The germline V gene encodes CDR1 SGHDT and CDR2 YYEEEE. This CDR3 comprises 14 residues. CDR3 nucleotides: TGTGCCAGCAGCTTGGGCAGGGGAGATTCACCCCTCCACTTT. This sequence encodes CASSLGRGDSPLHF.

The chain employs TRBV5-1 and TRBJ2-1; 7 nucleotides agree with TRBD1. Losses at the gene ends were 1 base for V and 8 bases for J; bases not matched to a gene: 9. This CDR3 spans 15 amino acids. CDR1 is SGHRS, CDR2 YFSETQ, per germline. CDR3 residues: CASSLWGQNFDEQFF. CDR3 bases: TGCGCCAGCAGCTTGTGGGGACAGAACTTCGATGAGCAGTTCTTC.

This chain's CDR3 is CASSERDSCYEQYF. The CDR3 coding sequence is TGTGCCAGCAGCGAGCGGGACTCTTGCTACGAGCAGTACTTC. This chain joins TRBV21-1 and TRBJ2-7; TRBD2, the table's D call, was not compared with the DNA. TRBV21-1 constitutes a pseudogene. The CDR3 contains 14 residues.

This chain uses TRBV11-2 with TRBJ2-3; 12 bases are a match to TRBD1. Germline CDR1 and CDR2: SGHAT and FQNNGV. This CDR3 spans 17 amino acids. Unmatched junction bases numbered 6, after V lost 0 bases and J lost 5 bases. The CDR3 is CASSLDRGQGAEDTQYF. The CDR3 nucleotides read TGTGCCAGCAGCTTAGATCGGGGACAGGGGGCCGAAGATACGCAGTATTTT.

This chain uses TRBV6-2 or TRBV6-3 with TRBJ2-3; no clear D. Germline V gene lookup returns CDR1 MNHEY and CDR2 SVGEGT. This CDR3 is 13 amino acids long. Between the trimmed V and J ends, which lost 2 bases and 7 bases, there was a span of 10 bases. This CDR3 is CASSYVRLNTQYF. In DNA form, the CDR3 reads TGTGCCAGCAGTTACGTGAGGTTGAATACGCAGTATTTT.

V gene TRBV30 combines with J gene TRBJ1-4; 7 bases fit TRBD1. The J segment lost 7 bases and the V segment lost 7 bases, leaving 3 bases of the junction unmatched. The CDR3 contains 11 residues. Germline V gene lookup returns CDR1 GTSNPN and CDR2 SVGIG (reference sequence). This CDR3 is CAFTGAEKLFF. The CDR3 nucleotides read TGTGCCTTTACAGGGGCTGAAAAACTGTTTTTT.

The V call is TRBV7-9, the J call TRBJ2-7; 7 bases agree with TRBD2. V dropped 6 bases and J dropped 5; count of bases not matched to a gene: 13. Germline lookup yields CDR1 SEHNR and CDR2 FQNEAQ (reference sequence). This CDR3 comprises 15 residues. CDR3 region: CASRAREGRRNEQYF. CDR3 DNA sequence: TGTGCCAGCAGGGCGAGGGAGGGGAGGAGGAACGAGCAGTACTTC.

The rearrangement links TRBV28 to TRBJ1-2; 10 nucleotides agree with TRBD1. This CDR3 region has 17 residues. The V gene end was trimmed by 5 bases and the J gene end by 3 bases; junction bases not matched to a gene: 12. Per the germline V gene, CDR1 is MDHEN and CDR2 is SYDVKM. CDR3 loop: CASSPTGGVPLDYGYTF. The CDR3 DNA reads TGTGCCAGCAGTCCGACAGGGGGCGTCCCATTGGACTATGGCTACACCTTC.

This sequence joins TRBV10-1 and TRBJ2-1; TRBD2 agrees at 10 bases. This CDR3 is 15 amino acids long. Unmatched junction bases numbered 5, after V lost 0 bases and J lost 9 bases. The germline V gene encodes CDR1 WNHNN and CDR2 SYGVQD (reference sequence). The CDR3 nucleotides are TGCGCCAGCAGTGAGTCGGGGATAGCGGGAGGTGAGCAGTTCTTC. Translation gives CASSESGIAGGEQFF.

The CDR3 region has the DNA TGTGCCAGCAGCCTGACTAGCGGGAGAGCCCACGAGCAGTACTTC. It translates to CASSLTSGRAHEQYF. V and J are TRBV11-3 and TRBJ2-7, with 12 bases matching TRBD2. Losses at the gene ends were 5 bases for V and 5 bases for J; bases not matched to a gene: 7. The CDR3 runs 15 residues. Germline loops: CDR1 SGHNT, CDR2 YENEEA.

The rearrangement uses TRBV27 and TRBJ1-3, with D maybe TRBD1 (5 bases). The V end lost 6 bases, the J end lost 4 bases, and 10 bases lay between the germline ends. The CDR3 runs to 13 residues. Germline CDR1 and CDR2: MNHEY and SMNVEV (reference sequence). CDR3 coding DNA: TGTGCCAGCAGAACGGGGGGGGGAAACACCATATATTTT. As protein: CASRTGGGNTIYF.